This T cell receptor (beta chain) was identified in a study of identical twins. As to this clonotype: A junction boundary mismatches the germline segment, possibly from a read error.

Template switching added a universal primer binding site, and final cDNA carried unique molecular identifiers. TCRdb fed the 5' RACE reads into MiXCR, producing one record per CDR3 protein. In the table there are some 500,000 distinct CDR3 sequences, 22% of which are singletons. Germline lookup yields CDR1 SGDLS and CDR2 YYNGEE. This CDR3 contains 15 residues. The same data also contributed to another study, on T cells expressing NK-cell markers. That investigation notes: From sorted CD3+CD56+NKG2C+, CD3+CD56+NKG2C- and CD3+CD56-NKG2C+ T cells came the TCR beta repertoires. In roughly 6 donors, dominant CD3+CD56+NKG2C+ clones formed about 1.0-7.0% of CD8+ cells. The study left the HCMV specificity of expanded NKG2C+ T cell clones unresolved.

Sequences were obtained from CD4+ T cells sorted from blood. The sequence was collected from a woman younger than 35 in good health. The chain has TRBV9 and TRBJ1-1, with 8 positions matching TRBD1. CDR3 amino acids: CASSPETGVNAEAFF. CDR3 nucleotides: TGTGCCAGCAGCCCGGAGACAGGGGTGAACGCTGAAGCTTTCTTT.